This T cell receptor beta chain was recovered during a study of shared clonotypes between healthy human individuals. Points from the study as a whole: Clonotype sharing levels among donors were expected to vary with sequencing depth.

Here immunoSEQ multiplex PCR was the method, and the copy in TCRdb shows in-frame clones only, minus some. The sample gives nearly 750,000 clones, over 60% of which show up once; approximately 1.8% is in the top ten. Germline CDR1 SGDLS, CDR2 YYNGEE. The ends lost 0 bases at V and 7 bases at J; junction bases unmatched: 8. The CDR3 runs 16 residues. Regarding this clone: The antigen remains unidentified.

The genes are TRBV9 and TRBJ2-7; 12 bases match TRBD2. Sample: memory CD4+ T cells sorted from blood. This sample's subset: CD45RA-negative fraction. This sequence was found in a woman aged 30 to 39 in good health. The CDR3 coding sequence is TGTGCCAGCAGCGTAGACTGGACTAGCGGGATTTTGGAGCAGTACTTC. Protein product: CASSVDWTSGILEQYF.